This T cell receptor beta chain appears in the sequencing data of a study of technical replicates of blood from several donors. The assay was immunoSEQ multiplex PCR, and TCRdb's table has in-frame clones only and misses some. Of tens of thousands of clones listed, more than 85% are singletons. Comments on this clone: This CDR3 is also generated by other DNA sequences in the sample.

From germline, CDR1 is SGHTA and CDR2 FQGNSA. V lost 5 bases and J lost 3, with 5 bases in between. This CDR3 contains 12 residues. This sequence joins TRBV7-2 and TRBJ2-1, with D unclear. This TCR was recovered from a human donor in good health. Some clones in this sample may be carry-over from other donors' samples. Specimen: T cells isolated from PBMCs. The CDR3: CASSLVYNEQFF. CDR3 nucleotides: TGTGCCAGCAGCCTCGTCTACAATGAGCAGTTCTTC.